Each of the 10 T cell receptor beta chains below was sequenced from the same sample in a study of blood T cell repertoires in COVID-19. TCRdb's copy holds only in-frame clones and misses some; the assay was immunoSEQ multiplex PCR. The data show about 330,000 clones, roughly 90% seen once. The sequencing sample was made of PBMCs or T cells enriched from blood (not recorded which). The source is a woman in her 30s who had recovered from COVID-19.

The chain couples TRBV19 to TRBJ1-2; D call uncertain. Looked up from germline, CDR1 is LNHDA and CDR2 is SQIVND (reference sequence). V lost 6 bases to trimming and J lost 6 bases, with 14 bases between them. This CDR3 spans 13 amino acids. The DNA of the CDR3 is TGTGCCAGTAGCGGGAGCGAGAAGAATGGCTACACCTTC. Amino acids: CASSGSEKNGYTF.

This chain joins TRBV5-1 and TRBJ2-7; 11 nucleotides line up with TRBD2. The CDR3 runs 14 residues. J was trimmed by 9 bases and V by 4 bases; bases with no gene match: 9. In germline, CDR1 is SGHRS, CDR2 YFSETQ. CDR3 sequence reads: CASSQTSGTSGQYF. CDR3 DNA: TGCGCCAGCAGCCAGACTAGCGGGACCTCCGGGCAGTACTTC.

The chain is built from TRBV7-2 and TRBJ2-7, with D maybe TRBD1 (6 bases). Germline V gene data show CDR1 as SGHTA and CDR2 as FQGNSA. The CDR3 totals 14 residues. The ends were cut back, 4 bases at V and 11 bases at J, with 21 bases in the middle. The CDR3 loop reads CASSSSSRDTSEYF. The CDR3 DNA sequence: TGTGCCAGCAGCTCCAGCTCGAGGGACACCTCGGAGTACTTC.

This chain uses TRBV5-6 with TRBJ1-2; TRBD1 agrees at 7 bases. CDR1 and CDR2 (germline): SGHDT, YYEEEE. CDR3 length: 16 amino acids. Losses at the gene ends were 4 bases for V and 3 bases for J; bases not matched to a gene: 12. Here the CDR3 reads CASSRPGQNTYYGYTF. Here the CDR3 DNA reads TGTGCCAGCAGCCGTCCGGGACAGAATACCTACTATGGCTACACCTTC.

V gene TRBV5-1 combines with J gene TRBJ1-1, with TRBD1 matching 8 bases. Per germline, CDR1 SGHRS and CDR2 YFSETQ. The CDR3 is made up of 17 amino acids. Germline trimming cut 5 bases from V and 1 base from J; bases unmatched to any gene: 13. The CDR3 loop is CASRVRETGARNTEAFF. DNA for the CDR3: TGCGCCAGCAGGGTGAGGGAGACAGGGGCTAGGAACACTGAAGCTTTCTTT.

The chain has TRBV21-1 and TRBJ2-2; the D segment call TRBD2 is taken from the table without a DNA check. TRBV21-1 is termed a pseudogene. This CDR3 region has 13 residues. In nucleotides, the CDR3 is TGTGCCAGCGGAAACGGAGGGCACGGGGAGCTGTTTTTT. Its protein is CASGNGGHGELFF.

The chain couples TRBV29-1 to TRBJ1-4, with D hard to call. The CDR3 sequence is 11 residues long. V gave up 4 bases and J gave up 6 bases, with 6 bases separating them. The germline gives CDR1 SQVTM, CDR2 ANQGSEA. This chain's CDR3 is CSVAGYEKLFF. In DNA, the CDR3 is TGCAGCGTTGCCGGGTATGAAAAACTGTTTTTT.

J is TRBJ1-1 and V is TRBV19; TRBD1 matches 7 bases. The CDR3 has 15 residues. With 0 bases clipped from V and 6 bases from J, the junction kept 7 bases outside the gene matches. The germline V gene has CDR1 LNHDA and CDR2 SQIVND (reference sequence). CDR3: CASSIERQGRPEAFF. The CDR3 DNA reads as TGTGCCAGTAGTATAGAGCGACAGGGAAGGCCTGAAGCTTTCTTT.

V gene TRBV5-1 combines with J gene TRBJ2-1, with TRBD2 as a possible D gene (5 bases). The V gene's germline CDR1 is SGHRS and CDR2 YFSETQ. The CDR3 totals 12 residues. The V and J ends lost 2 bases and 8 bases respectively, with 8 bases between them. CDR3 coding DNA: TGCGCCAGCAGCTTACGGCGGGATGAGCAGTTCTTC. It is translated as CASSLRRDEQFF.

The CDR3 reads CASSRTRGGAYTDTQYF. The DNA of the CDR3 is TGTGCCAGCAGCCGAACTAGGGGCGGGGCCTACACAGATACGCAGTATTTT. J is TRBJ2-3 and V is TRBV4-2; possible D gene TRBD2, 6 bases. The CDR3 is made up of 17 amino acids. CDR1 is LGHNA and CDR2 is YNFKEQ in the germline V gene. V lost 4 bases to trimming and J lost 2 bases, with 19 bases between them.